These T cell receptor beta chains were read from a single sample in a study of spatial heterogeneity in lung cancer. One entry per CDR3 protein results from TCRdb running MiXCR on the 5' RACE reads. The table shows some 70,000 distinct CDR3 sequences, with roughly 13% occurring only once. Here the sequenced sample was PBMCs, taken at surgery. Receptors originate from a male donor with early-stage non-small cell lung cancer. CDR3s include the opening cysteine and the closing phenylalanine or tryptophan. Each record gives: V gene, CDR3 protein.

TRBV10-3,CAISPRFIEINYGYTF
TRBV28,CASSYRDRGNQPQHF
TRBV5-1,CASSFRTSGSYEQYF
TRBV10-2,CASSAKTPPQYF
TRBV5-5,CASSRGQWNTEAFF
TRBV12-3/TRBV12-4,CASRLRGLGETQYF
TRBV5-1,CASSLEQGNTEAFF
TRBV7-9,CASSLALSGLAGDDEQFF
TRBV29-1,CSVAGLAGGEETQYF
TRBV5-4,CASSLVPGGKAFF
TRBV2,CASREAFF
TRBV11-1,CASSPAGYGYTF
TRBV12-3/TRBV12-4,CASSDFLEQFF
TRBV11-3,CASSPRTSGSVPYNEQFF
TRBV4-1,CASSQGVLGTARRNTIYF
TRBV4-1,CASSQAYSRGSGSRTDTQYF
TRBV11-2,CASSLGGAARRAFF
TRBV10-3,CAISAGGGETQYF
TRBV20-1,CSAPLRSENEQFF
TRBV18,CASSLGQGRDTQYF
TRBV7-2,CASSRDARNTGELFF
TRBV5-1,CASSLGPSNTEAFF
TRBV29-1,CSVEGRGPYEQYF
TRBV29-1,CSVTGSRNTGELFF
TRBV18,CASHPGAGTEAFF
TRBV7-2,CASSLTQNEQFF